This T cell receptor (beta chain) was sequenced in a study of OX40 agonist ivuxolimab in advanced cancers. Overall study: Under the entry rules, prior anti-PD-1, anti-PD-L1 or anti-CTLA-4 therapy was allowed, and about 38% had some.

The CDR3 spans 13 residues. V lost 4 bases, J lost 9 bases, and 16 bases lay in between. Germline CDR1 SGHRS, CDR2 YFSETQ. Baseline was the first blood sampling point, followed by cycle 4 day 1 and cycle 7 day 1. The repertoire was sequenced with immunoSEQ multiplex PCR; TCRdb's copy has only in-frame clones and lacks some. The sample includes some 72,000 clones, about 90% of them seen just once. The receptor was isolated from an adult with an advanced solid tumor such as melanoma, head and neck, liver or kidney cancer. The rearrangement joins TRBV5-1 to TRBJ1-1, with D hard to call. Sequencing used CD4+ or CD8+ T cells sorted from blood, obtained in a trial of the OX40 agonist ivuxolimab. The DNA for the CDR3 is TGCGCCAGCAGCCTTGGAATGACCTTTCAAGCTTTCTTT. Translated: CASSLGMTFQAFF.